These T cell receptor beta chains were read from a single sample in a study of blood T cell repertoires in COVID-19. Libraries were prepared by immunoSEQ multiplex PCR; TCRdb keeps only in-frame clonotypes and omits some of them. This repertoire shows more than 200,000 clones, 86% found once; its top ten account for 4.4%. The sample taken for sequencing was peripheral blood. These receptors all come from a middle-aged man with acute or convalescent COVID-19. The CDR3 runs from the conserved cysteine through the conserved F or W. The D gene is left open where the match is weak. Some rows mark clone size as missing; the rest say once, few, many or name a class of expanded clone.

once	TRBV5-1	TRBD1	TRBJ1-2	CASSPIPGTENYGYTF	TGCGCCAGCAGCCCGATCCCCGGGACAGAAAACTATGGCTACACCTTC
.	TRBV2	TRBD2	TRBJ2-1	CASRLAGVSYNEQFF	TGTGCCAGTAGACTAGCGGGGGTTTCTTACAATGAGCAGTTCTTC
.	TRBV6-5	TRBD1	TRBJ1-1	CASSYGDRMNTEAFF	TGTGCCAGCAGTTACGGGGACAGGATGAACACTGAAGCTTTCTTT
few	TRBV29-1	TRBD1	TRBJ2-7	CSALPGGSYEQYF	TGCAGCGCCCTTCCAGGGGGCTCCTACGAGCAGTACTTC
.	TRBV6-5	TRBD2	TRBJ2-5	CASQTSGALQETQYF	TGTGCCAGCCAGACTAGCGGGGCCTTACAAGAGACCCAGTACTTC
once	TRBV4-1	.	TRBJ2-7	CASSQVIESSYEQYF	TGCGCCAGCAGCCAAGTAATAGAATCCTCCTACGAGCAGTACTTC
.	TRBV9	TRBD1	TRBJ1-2	CASSSRWDREGYTF	TGTGCCAGCAGCAGTAGGTGGGACAGGGAAGGCTACACCTTC
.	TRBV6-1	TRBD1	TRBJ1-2	CASSEALTGATNYGYTF	TGTGCCAGCAGTGAAGCGCTTACAGGGGCGACTAACTATGGCTACACCTTC
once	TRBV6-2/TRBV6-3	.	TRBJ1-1	CASSYPLGGNTEAFF	TGTGCCAGCAGTTACCCGTTGGGGGGAAACACTGAAGCTTTCTTT
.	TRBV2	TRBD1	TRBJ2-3	CASRDRDRGTDTQYF	TGTGCCAGCAGAGACCGGGACAGGGGCACAGATACGCAGTATTTT
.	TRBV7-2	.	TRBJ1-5	CASSRTPNQPQHF	TGTGCCAGCAGCCGGACACCTAATCAGCCCCAGCATTTT
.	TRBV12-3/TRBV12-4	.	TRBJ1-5	CASSPFGNQPQHF	TGTGCCAGCAGTCCCTTTGGCAATCAGCCCCAGCATTTT
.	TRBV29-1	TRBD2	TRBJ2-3	CSVTKTSGGGYTQYF	TGCAGCGTAACCAAGACTAGCGGGGGTGGGTATACGCAGTATTTT
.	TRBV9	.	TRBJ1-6	CASSVGAGLPSPLHF	TGTGCCAGCAGCGTAGGGGCGGGTTTACCTTCACCCCTCCACTTT
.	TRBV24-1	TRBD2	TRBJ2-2	CATSMKRGLAGPNPTGELFF	TGTGCCACCAGTATGAAGAGGGGTCTAGCGGGGCCAAACCCCACCGGGGAGCTGTTTTTT
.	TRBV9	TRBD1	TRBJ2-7	CASSGGQGELREQYF	TGTGCCAGCAGCGGGGGACAGGGGGAGTTACGCGAGCAGTACTTC
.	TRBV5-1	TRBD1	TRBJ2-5	CASSAGSGGIQETQYF	TGCGCCAGCAGCGCCGGTTCAGGGGGTATACAAGAGACCCAGTACTTC
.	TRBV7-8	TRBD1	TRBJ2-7	CASSSQGTASTEQYF	TGTGCCAGCAGCTCCCAAGGGACAGCAAGTACCGAGCAGTACTTC
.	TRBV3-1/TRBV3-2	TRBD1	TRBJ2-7	CASSPSFRDSYEQYF	TGTGCCAGCAGCCCAAGTTTTCGGGACAGCTACGAGCAGTACTTC
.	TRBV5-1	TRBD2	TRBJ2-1	CASSLGIAGANEQFF	TGCGCCAGCAGCTTGGGGATAGCGGGGGCCAATGAGCAGTTCTTC
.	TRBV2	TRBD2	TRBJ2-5	CASGLAGGVRETQYF	TGTGCCAGCGGACTAGCGGGGGGGGTTAGGGAGACCCAGTACTTC
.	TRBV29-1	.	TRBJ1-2	CSVAGVYGYTF	TGCAGCGTAGCAGGGGTCTATGGCTACACCTTC
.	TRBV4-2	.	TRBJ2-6	CASSQEPGGAGANVLTF	TGTGCCAGCAGCCAAGAGCCCGGGGGTGCTGGGGCCAACGTCCTGACTTTC
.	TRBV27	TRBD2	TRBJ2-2	CASSLSGGLAGGRTGELFF	TGTGCCAGCAGTTTATCCGGGGGACTAGCGGGGGGACGCACCGGGGAGCTGTTTTTT
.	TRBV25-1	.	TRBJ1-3	CASSRGVGNTIYF	TGTGCCAGCAGCAGGGGAGTTGGAAACACCATATATTTT
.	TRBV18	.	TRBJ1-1	CASSPQKGVNTEAFF	TGTGCCAGCTCCCCTCAAAAGGGGGTGAACACTGAAGCTTTCTTT
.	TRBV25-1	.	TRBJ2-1	CAATSNWNNEQFF	TGTGCCGCGACTTCGAACTGGAACAATGAGCAGTTCTTC
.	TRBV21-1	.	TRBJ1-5	CASSKARRQPQHF	TGTGCCAGCAGCAAAGCTCGGAGGCAGCCCCAGCATTTT
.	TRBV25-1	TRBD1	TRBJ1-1	CASSADRLNTEAFF	TGTGCCAGCAGTGCGGACAGGTTGAACACTGAAGCTTTCTTT
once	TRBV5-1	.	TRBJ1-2	CASSPEADYGYTF	TGCGCCAGCAGCCCCGAGGCGGACTATGGCTACACCTTC
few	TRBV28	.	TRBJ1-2	CASSEEVGYGYTF	TGTGCCAGCAGTGAAGAGGTAGGCTATGGCTACACCTTC
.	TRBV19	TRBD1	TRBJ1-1	CASSITGGITEAFF	TGTGCCAGTAGTATAACAGGGGGTATCACTGAAGCTTTCTTT
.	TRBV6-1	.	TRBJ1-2	CASSEIQGINYGYTF	TGTGCCAGCAGTGAAATTCAGGGTATTAACTATGGCTACACCTTC
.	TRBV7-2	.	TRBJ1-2	CASSLVGYGYTF	TGTGCCAGCAGCTTGGTCGGCTATGGCTACACCTTC
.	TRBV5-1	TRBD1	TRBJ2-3	CASSSGQVGYTDTQYF	TGCGCCAGCAGCTCCGGACAGGTGGGGTACACAGATACGCAGTATTTT
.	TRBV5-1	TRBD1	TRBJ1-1	CASSLGSTGAGTEAFF	TGCGCCAGCAGCTTGGGGTCGACAGGGGCGGGGACTGAAGCTTTCTTT
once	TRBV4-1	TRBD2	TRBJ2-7	CASSQERRTSGGTYEQYF	TGCGCCAGCAGCCAAGAGAGGCGGACTAGCGGGGGTACCTACGAGCAGTACTTC
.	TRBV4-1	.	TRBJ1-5	CASSDQGRGPQHF	TGCGCCAGCAGCGATCAGGGGCGTGGGCCCCAGCATTTT
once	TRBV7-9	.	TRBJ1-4	CASSLGGRVSEKLFF	TGTGCCAGCAGCTTAGGAGGCAGGGTATCTGAAAAACTGTTTTTT
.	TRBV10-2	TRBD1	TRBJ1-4	CASRGGQGLGKLFF	TGCGCCAGCAGAGGGGGACAGGGGCTGGGAAAACTGTTTTTT
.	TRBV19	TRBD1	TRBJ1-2	CASTPQGTAFYGYTF	TGTGCCAGCACTCCTCAGGGGACAGCCTTCTATGGCTACACCTTC
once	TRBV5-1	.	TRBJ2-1	CASSLARGSYNEQFF	TGCGCCAGCAGCTTGGCCAGGGGCTCCTACAATGAGCAGTTCTTC
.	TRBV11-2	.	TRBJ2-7	CASSPGVGSYEQYF	TGTGCCAGCAGCCCAGGGGTGGGCTCCTACGAGCAGTACTTC
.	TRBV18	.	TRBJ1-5	CASSPEGVRGNQPQHF	TGTGCCAGCTCACCAGAGGGTGTGAGGGGCAATCAGCCCCAGCATTTT
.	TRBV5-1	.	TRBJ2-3	CASSLAPYTDTQYF	TGCGCCAGCAGCTTGGCCCCCTACACAGATACGCAGTATTTT
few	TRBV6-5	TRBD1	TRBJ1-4	CASSPRDRGEKLFF	TGTGCCAGCAGTCCCCGGGACAGGGGTGAAAAACTGTTTTTT
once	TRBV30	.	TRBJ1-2	CAWRAAIANYGYTF	TGTGCCTGGAGGGCGGCCATAGCTAACTATGGCTACACCTTC
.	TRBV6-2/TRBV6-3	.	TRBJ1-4	CASSYHGQLGREKLFF	TGTGCCAGCAGTTACCATGGACAGTTGGGACGGGAAAAACTGTTTTTT
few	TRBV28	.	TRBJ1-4	CASTLNEKLFF	TGTGCCAGCACCCTTAATGAAAAACTGTTTTTT
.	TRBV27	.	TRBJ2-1	CASSTQQALPYNEQFF	TGTGCCAGCAGTACTCAACAGGCCCTCCCCTACAATGAGCAGTTCTTC
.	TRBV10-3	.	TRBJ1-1	CATAQDSLNTEAFF	TGTGCCACCGCTCAGGACAGTTTGAACACTGAAGCTTTCTTT
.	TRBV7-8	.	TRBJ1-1	CASSLARELEAFF	TGTGCCAGCAGCTTGGCCCGGGAACTTGAAGCTTTCTTT
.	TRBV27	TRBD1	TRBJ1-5	CASSPIGGAGGQPQHF	TGTGCCAGCAGTCCCATTGGAGGGGCAGGGGGACAGCCCCAGCATTTT